Listed below are T cell receptor beta chains from one sample, sequenced in a study of shared clonotypes between healthy human individuals. The method was immunoSEQ multiplex PCR; TCRdb's version includes in-frame clones alone and lacks a portion of them. The profile shows about 2.1 million clones, 93% of them singletons. Source material: naive CD8+ T cells from PBMCs. Receptors originate from a man between 18 and 29 years old in good health. Some clones in this sample may be carry-over from other donors' samples. Each CDR3 is given with its conserved first and last residue. Each record gives: D gene, J gene, V gene, CDR3 DNA, CDR3 protein. A D gene is named only where the DNA matches it firmly.

d_call: TRBD2
j_call: TRBJ2-7
v_call: TRBV9
cdr3_nt: TGTGCCAGCAGCGGGGAGGGCGGGAGACTGTACGAGCAGTACTTC
cdr3_aa: CASSGEGGRLYEQYF

d_call: TRBD2
j_call: TRBJ2-1
v_call: TRBV5-8
cdr3_nt: TGTGCCAGCAGCTTGGCGATAGCGGGAGCTGGTGAGCAGTTCTTC
cdr3_aa: CASSLAIAGAGEQFF

d_call: NA
j_call: TRBJ1-1
v_call: TRBV7-9
cdr3_nt: TGTGCCAGCAGTCCCCGGGGGGTCCGCTTTTTGAACACTGAAGCTTTCTTT
cdr3_aa: CASSPRGVRFLNTEAFF

d_call: TRBD2
j_call: TRBJ2-1
v_call: TRBV11-2
cdr3_nt: TGTGCCAGCAGCTCCCTCGTACTAGCGAATGAGCAGTTCTTC
cdr3_aa: CASSSLVLANEQFF

d_call: NA
j_call: TRBJ2-1
v_call: TRBV27
cdr3_nt: TGTGCCAGCAGTCTCCTACCCCTAGGGAATGAGCAGTTCTTC
cdr3_aa: CASSLLPLGNEQFF

d_call: NA
j_call: TRBJ2-1
v_call: TRBV28
cdr3_nt: TGTGCCACTATCGACTATAGCTCCTACAATGAGCAGTTCTTC
cdr3_aa: CATIDYSSYNEQFF

d_call: NA
j_call: TRBJ2-7
v_call: TRBV7-2
cdr3_nt: TGTGCCAGCAGCTCTTGGCAGACTTACGAGCAGTACTTC
cdr3_aa: CASSSWQTYEQYF

d_call: NA
j_call: TRBJ2-7
v_call: TRBV27
cdr3_nt: TGTGCCAGCAGTTTATCAAGGGGAACCGGGAACTACGAGCAGTACTTC
cdr3_aa: CASSLSRGTGNYEQYF

d_call: TRBD2
j_call: TRBJ2-1
v_call: TRBV9
cdr3_nt: TGTGCCAGCAGCTATAAATCTAGCGGGAGGGTCTACAATGAGCAGTTCTTC
cdr3_aa: CASSYKSSGRVYNEQFF

d_call: TRBD1
j_call: TRBJ2-7
v_call: TRBV13
cdr3_nt: TGTGCCAGCAGCCCTGGTAGGGGGCCTTCTTTCTACGAGCAGTACTTC
cdr3_aa: CASSPGRGPSFYEQYF

d_call: NA
j_call: TRBJ2-1
v_call: TRBV19
cdr3_nt: TGTGCCAGTAGTATACGATCAGGGAACGATGAGCAGTTCTTC
cdr3_aa: CASSIRSGNDEQFF

d_call: NA
j_call: TRBJ2-2
v_call: TRBV21-1
cdr3_nt: TGTGCCAGCAGCGAAACCCCTGCGGGGAACACCGGGGAGCTGTTTTTT
cdr3_aa: CASSETPAGNTGELFF

d_call: NA
j_call: TRBJ1-5
v_call: TRBV28
cdr3_nt: TGTGCCAGCAGTGTCAATCAGCCCCAGCATTTT
cdr3_aa: CASSVNQPQHF

d_call: TRBD1
j_call: TRBJ2-7
v_call: TRBV6-5
cdr3_nt: TGTGCCAGCAGATACGACCTAGACAGGGAAATGGGAGAGCAGTACTTC
cdr3_aa: CASRYDLDREMGEQYF

d_call: TRBD2
j_call: TRBJ2-1
v_call: TRBV27
cdr3_nt: TGTGCCAGCTGTCTAGCGGGAGGGTACTACAATGAGCAGTTCTTC
cdr3_aa: CASCLAGGYYNEQFF

d_call: TRBD1
j_call: TRBJ1-4
v_call: TRBV4-1
cdr3_nt: TGCGCCAGCAGACGGACAGGCGGGAGTGAAAAACTGTTTTTT
cdr3_aa: CASRRTGGSEKLFF

d_call: TRBD1
j_call: TRBJ1-1
v_call: TRBV7-3
cdr3_nt: TGTGCCAGCAGCTTAACGCCGGGACAGGGGGAGGCTTTCTTT
cdr3_aa: CASSLTPGQGEAFF

d_call: TRBD2
j_call: TRBJ2-7
v_call: TRBV27
cdr3_nt: TGTGCCAGCAGTGACAAACCGGGACTAGCGGGAGTCAACGAGCAGTACTTC
cdr3_aa: CASSDKPGLAGVNEQYF

d_call: NA
j_call: TRBJ2-3
v_call: TRBV14
cdr3_nt: TGTGCCAGCAGCCCCCACAAGATGGGTGGGCAGTATTTT
cdr3_aa: CASSPHKMGGQYF

d_call: NA
j_call: TRBJ2-1
v_call: TRBV7-9
cdr3_nt: TGTGCCAGCAGCTTAGCGCCTAGCGTGGGCAATGAGCAGTTCTTC
cdr3_aa: CASSLAPSVGNEQFF

d_call: TRBD1
j_call: TRBJ2-7
v_call: TRBV19
cdr3_nt: TGTGCCAGTAGTCCGGAGGGACAGGAAACTTACGAGCAGTACTTC
cdr3_aa: CASSPEGQETYEQYF

d_call: NA
j_call: TRBJ2-7
v_call: TRBV7-8
cdr3_nt: TGTGCCAGCAGCTTAGGGCTCGAGCAGTACTTC
cdr3_aa: CASSLGLEQYF

d_call: NA
j_call: TRBJ2-7
v_call: TRBV2
cdr3_nt: TGTGCCAGCAGTGAAGGGACCCCCATGGCCTTAGGCTACGAGCAGTACTTC
cdr3_aa: CASSEGTPMALGYEQYF

d_call: NA
j_call: TRBJ2-1
v_call: TRBV30
cdr3_nt: TGTGCCTGGAACTGGGGAGCCTACAATGAGCAGTTCTTC
cdr3_aa: CAWNWGAYNEQFF

d_call: NA
j_call: TRBJ1-1
v_call: TRBV2
cdr3_nt: TGTGCCAGCATAGCCCCCCGACAGAACACTGAAGCTTTCTTT
cdr3_aa: CASIAPRQNTEAFF

d_call: NA
j_call: TRBJ2-7
v_call: TRBV5-1
cdr3_nt: TGCGCCAGCAGGTCATCATACGAGCAGTACTTC
cdr3_aa: CASRSSYEQYF

d_call: TRBD1
j_call: TRBJ2-7
v_call: TRBV6-5
cdr3_nt: TGTGCCAGCAGTACGGGGACAGGGATTGGCGAGCAGTACTTC
cdr3_aa: CASSTGTGIGEQYF

d_call: TRBD1
j_call: TRBJ1-2
v_call: TRBV7-9
cdr3_nt: TGTGCCAGCAAGGAAGGGACAGGGGGGAACGGCTACACCTTC
cdr3_aa: CASKEGTGGNGYTF

d_call: NA
j_call: TRBJ2-7
v_call: TRBV15
cdr3_nt: TGTGCCACCAGCAACCGACAGATCTACGAGCAGTACTTC
cdr3_aa: CATSNRQIYEQYF

d_call: NA
j_call: TRBJ2-5
v_call: TRBV6-6
cdr3_nt: TGTGCCAGCACCCCGGGACACAACCAAGAGACCCAGTACTTC
cdr3_aa: CASTPGHNQETQYF

d_call: TRBD2
j_call: TRBJ2-7
v_call: TRBV27
cdr3_nt: TGTGCCAGCAGCCCGGGACTAGCGGGAGGAGGCCACGAGCAGTACTTC
cdr3_aa: CASSPGLAGGGHEQYF

d_call: NA
j_call: TRBJ2-7
v_call: TRBV28
cdr3_nt: TGTGCCAGCGGGGACTCAACCTACGAGCAGTACTTC
cdr3_aa: CASGDSTYEQYF

d_call: TRBD1
j_call: TRBJ2-7
v_call: TRBV27
cdr3_nt: TGTGCCAGCAGCATTGACAGGGGCCCGAACTACGAGCAGTACTTC
cdr3_aa: CASSIDRGPNYEQYF

d_call: NA
j_call: TRBJ2-7
v_call: TRBV14
cdr3_nt: TGTGCCAGCAGCCTCCGGGACGGAAAAAACTACGAGCAGTACTTC
cdr3_aa: CASSLRDGKNYEQYF

d_call: NA
j_call: TRBJ2-5
v_call: TRBV5-6
cdr3_nt: TGTGCCAGCAGGTCGGGATTAGAGACCCAGTACTTC
cdr3_aa: CASRSGLETQYF

d_call: TRBD1
j_call: TRBJ2-7
v_call: TRBV28
cdr3_nt: TGTGCCAGCAGTTCATTGTGGGGACAGGGGGCCTACGAGCAGTACTTC
cdr3_aa: CASSSLWGQGAYEQYF

d_call: NA
j_call: TRBJ2-7
v_call: TRBV7-3
cdr3_nt: TGTGCCAGCAGCGACACCCCAGGGGGGAGCCCCTACGAGCAGTACTTC
cdr3_aa: CASSDTPGGSPYEQYF

d_call: NA
j_call: TRBJ2-5
v_call: TRBV5-1
cdr3_nt: TGCGCCAGCAGGACTGGGAGGTTCGTTGTTGGAGAGACCCAGTACTTC
cdr3_aa: CASRTGRFVVGETQYF

d_call: TRBD2
j_call: TRBJ2-1
v_call: TRBV7-3
cdr3_nt: TGTGCCAGCAGCTCGACCGGGACTAGCGGGAGGGCCCCCCATGAGCAGTTCTTC
cdr3_aa: CASSSTGTSGRAPHEQFF

d_call: TRBD2
j_call: TRBJ2-1
v_call: TRBV11-2
cdr3_nt: TGTGCCAGCAGCTCCCTAGCGGAGGAGCAGTTCTTC
cdr3_aa: CASSSLAEEQFF